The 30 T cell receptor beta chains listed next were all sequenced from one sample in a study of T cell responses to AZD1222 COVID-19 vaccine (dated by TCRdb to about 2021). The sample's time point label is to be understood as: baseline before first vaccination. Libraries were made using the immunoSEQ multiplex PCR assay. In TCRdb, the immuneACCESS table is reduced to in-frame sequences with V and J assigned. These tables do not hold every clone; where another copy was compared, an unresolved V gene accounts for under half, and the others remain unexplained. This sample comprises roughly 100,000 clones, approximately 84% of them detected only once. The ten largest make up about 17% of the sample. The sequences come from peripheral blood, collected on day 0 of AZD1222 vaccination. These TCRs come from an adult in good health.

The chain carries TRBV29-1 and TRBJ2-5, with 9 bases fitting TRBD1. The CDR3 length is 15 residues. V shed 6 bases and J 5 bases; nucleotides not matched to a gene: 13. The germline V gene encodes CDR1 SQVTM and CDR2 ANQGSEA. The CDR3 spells CSVGEPGTGRETQYF. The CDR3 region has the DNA TGCAGCGTCGGAGAACCCGGGACAGGGCGCGAGACCCAGTACTTC.

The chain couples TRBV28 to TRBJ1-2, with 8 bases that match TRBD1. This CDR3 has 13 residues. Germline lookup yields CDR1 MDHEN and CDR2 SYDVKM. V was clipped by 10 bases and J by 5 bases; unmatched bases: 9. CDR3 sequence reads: CATTRDRLYGYTF. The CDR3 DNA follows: TGTGCCACTACGAGGGACAGGCTGTATGGCTACACCTTC.

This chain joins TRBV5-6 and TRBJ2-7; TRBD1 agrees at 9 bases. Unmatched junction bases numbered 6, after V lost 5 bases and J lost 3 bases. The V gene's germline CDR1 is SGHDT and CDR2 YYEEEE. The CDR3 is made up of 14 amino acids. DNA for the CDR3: TGTGCCAGCAGTACCCGGGACAGGGTCTACGAGCAGTACTTC. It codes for CASSTRDRVYEQYF. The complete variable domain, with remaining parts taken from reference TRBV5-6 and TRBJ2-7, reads DAGVTQSPTHLIKTRGQQVTLRCSPKSGHDTVSWYQQALGQGPQFIFQYYEEEERQRGNFPDRFSGHQFPNYSSELNVNALLLGDSALYLCASSTRDRVYEQYFGPGTRLTVT.

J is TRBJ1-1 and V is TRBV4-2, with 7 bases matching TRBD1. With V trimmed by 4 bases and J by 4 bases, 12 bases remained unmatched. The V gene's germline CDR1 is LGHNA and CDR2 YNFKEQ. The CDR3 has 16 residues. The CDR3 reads CASSPSTGRMGTEAFF. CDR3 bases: TGTGCCAGCAGCCCATCGACAGGGCGGATGGGCACTGAAGCTTTCTTT.

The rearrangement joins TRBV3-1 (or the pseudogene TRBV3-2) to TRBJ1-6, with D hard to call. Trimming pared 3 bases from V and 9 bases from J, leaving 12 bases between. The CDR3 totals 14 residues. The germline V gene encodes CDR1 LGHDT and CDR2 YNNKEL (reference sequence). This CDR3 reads CASSQYGSSSPLHF. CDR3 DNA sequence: TGTGCCAGCAGCCAGTACGGGTCTTCTTCACCCCTCCACTTT.

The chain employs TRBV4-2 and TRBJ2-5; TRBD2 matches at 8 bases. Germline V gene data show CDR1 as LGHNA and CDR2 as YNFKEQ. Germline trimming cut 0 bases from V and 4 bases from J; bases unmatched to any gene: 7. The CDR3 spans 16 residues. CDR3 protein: CASSQDWSGGGETQYF. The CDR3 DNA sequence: TGTGCCAGCAGCCAAGATTGGTCCGGGGGGGGAGAGACCCAGTACTTC.

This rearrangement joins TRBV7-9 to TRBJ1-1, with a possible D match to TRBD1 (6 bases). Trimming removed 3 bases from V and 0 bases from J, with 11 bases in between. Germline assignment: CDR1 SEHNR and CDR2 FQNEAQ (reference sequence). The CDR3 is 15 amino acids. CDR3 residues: CASSFSRGLNTEAFF. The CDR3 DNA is TGTGCCAGCAGCTTTTCCCGGGGGCTGAACACTGAAGCTTTCTTT.

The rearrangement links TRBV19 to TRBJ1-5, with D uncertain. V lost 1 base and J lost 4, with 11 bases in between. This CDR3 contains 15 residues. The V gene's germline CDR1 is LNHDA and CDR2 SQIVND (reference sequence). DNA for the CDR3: TGTGCCAGTAGTATAGGAGCGGCAGAGAATCAGCCCCAGCATTTT. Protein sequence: CASSIGAAENQPQHF. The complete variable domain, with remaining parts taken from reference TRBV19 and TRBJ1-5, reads DGGITQSPKYLFRKEGQNVTLSCEQNLNHDAMYWYRQDPGQGLRLIYYSQIVNDFQKGDIAEGYSVSREKKESFPLTVTSAQKNPTAFYLCASSIGAAENQPQHFGDGTRLSIL.

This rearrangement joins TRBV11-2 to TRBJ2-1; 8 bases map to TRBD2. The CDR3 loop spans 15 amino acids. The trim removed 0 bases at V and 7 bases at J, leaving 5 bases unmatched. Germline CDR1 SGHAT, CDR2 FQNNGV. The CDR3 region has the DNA TGTGCCAGCAGCTTAGATCGACTAGCGAGGAATGAGCAGTTCTTC. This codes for CASSLDRLARNEQFF.

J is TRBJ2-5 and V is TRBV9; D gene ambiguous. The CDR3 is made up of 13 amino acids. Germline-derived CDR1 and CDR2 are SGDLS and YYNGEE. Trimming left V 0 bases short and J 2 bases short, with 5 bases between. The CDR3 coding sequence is TGTGCCAGCAGCGTAGCACAGCAAGAGACCCAGTACTTC. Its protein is CASSVAQQETQYF.

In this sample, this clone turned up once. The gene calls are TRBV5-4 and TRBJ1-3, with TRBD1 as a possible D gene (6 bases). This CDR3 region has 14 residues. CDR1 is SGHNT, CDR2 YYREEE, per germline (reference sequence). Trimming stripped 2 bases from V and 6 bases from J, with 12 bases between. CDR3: CASSFQGSVNTIYF. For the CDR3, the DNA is TGTGCCAGCAGCTTTCAGGGGTCGGTAAACACCATATATTTT.

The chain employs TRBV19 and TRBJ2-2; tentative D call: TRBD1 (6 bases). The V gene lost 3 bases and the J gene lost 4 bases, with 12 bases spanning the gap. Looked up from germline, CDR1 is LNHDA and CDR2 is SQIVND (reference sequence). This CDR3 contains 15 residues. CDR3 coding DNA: TGTGCCAGTAGTATTCAGCAGGGGAGCACCGGGGAGCTGTTTTTT. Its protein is CASSIQQGSTGELFF.

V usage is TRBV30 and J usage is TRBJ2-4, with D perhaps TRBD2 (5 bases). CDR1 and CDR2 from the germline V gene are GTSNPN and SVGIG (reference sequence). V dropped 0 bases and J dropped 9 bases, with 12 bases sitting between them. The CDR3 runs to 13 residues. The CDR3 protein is CAWSVDAGAIQYF. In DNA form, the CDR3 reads TGTGCCTGGAGTGTAGATGCGGGCGCCATTCAGTACTTC.

This chain's CDR3 is CASRRGSFYNEQFF. Here the CDR3 DNA reads TGTGCCAGCAGGAGAGGGAGCTTCTACAATGAGCAGTTCTTC. This chain links TRBV2 with TRBJ2-1, with TRBD2 as a possible D gene (5 bases). Deletions cut 6 bases from V and 3 bases from J, with 12 bases between. The CDR3 has 14 amino acids. Germline-derived CDR1 and CDR2 are SNHLY and FYNNEI.

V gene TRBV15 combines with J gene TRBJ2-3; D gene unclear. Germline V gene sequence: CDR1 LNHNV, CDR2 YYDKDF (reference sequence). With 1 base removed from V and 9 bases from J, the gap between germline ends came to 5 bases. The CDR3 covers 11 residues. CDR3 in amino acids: CATSRAETQYF. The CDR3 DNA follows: TGTGCCACCAGCAGAGCGGAGACGCAGTATTTT.

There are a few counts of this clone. CDR3 coding DNA: TGCGCCAGCAGTGTTGCCAGGGGAGATCAGCCCCAGCATTTT. Amino acid sequence: CASSVARGDQPQHF. The gene calls are TRBV10-2 and TRBJ1-5; weak D call: TRBD1 (6 bases). CDR3 length: 14 amino acids. Germline lookup yields CDR1 WSHSY and CDR2 SAAADI. V lost 4 bases and J lost 5, with 12 bases in between.

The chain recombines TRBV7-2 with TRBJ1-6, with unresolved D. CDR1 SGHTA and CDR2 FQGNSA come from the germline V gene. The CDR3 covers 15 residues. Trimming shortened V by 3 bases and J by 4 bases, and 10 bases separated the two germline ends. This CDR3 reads CASSLIGLYNSPLHF. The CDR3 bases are TGTGCCAGCAGCTTGATCGGGTTGTATAATTCACCCCTCCACTTT. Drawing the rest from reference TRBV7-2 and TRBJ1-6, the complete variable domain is GAGVSQSPSNKVTEKGKDVELRCDPISGHTALYWYRQSLGQGLEFLIYFQGNSAPDKSGLPSDRFSAERTGGSVSTLTIQRTQQEDSAVYLCASSLIGLYNSPLHFGNGTRLTVT.

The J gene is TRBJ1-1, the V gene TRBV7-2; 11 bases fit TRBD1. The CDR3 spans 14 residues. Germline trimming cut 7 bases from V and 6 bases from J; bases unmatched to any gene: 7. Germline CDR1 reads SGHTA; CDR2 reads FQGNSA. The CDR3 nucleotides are TGTGCCAGCAATCGGGACAGGGGGGGATCTGAAGCTTTCTTT. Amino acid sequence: CASNRDRGGSEAFF.

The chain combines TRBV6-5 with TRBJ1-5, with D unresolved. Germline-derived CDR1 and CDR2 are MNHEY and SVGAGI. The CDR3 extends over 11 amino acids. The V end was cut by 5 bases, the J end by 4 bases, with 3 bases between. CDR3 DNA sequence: TGTGCCAGCAGTCTAAATCAGCCCCAGCATTTT. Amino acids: CASSLNQPQHF.

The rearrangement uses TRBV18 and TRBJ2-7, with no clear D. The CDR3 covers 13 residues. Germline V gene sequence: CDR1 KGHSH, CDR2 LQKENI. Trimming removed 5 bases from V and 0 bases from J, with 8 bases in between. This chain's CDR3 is CASSGAASYEQYF. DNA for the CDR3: TGTGCCAGCTCAGGCGCTGCCTCCTACGAGCAGTACTTC.

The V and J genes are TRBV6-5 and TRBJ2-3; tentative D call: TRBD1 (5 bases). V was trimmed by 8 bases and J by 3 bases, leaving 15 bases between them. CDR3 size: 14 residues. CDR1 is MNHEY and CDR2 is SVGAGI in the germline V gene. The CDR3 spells CASADTLGTDTQYF. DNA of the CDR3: TGTGCCAGCGCGGACACACTGGGGACAGATACGCAGTATTTT.

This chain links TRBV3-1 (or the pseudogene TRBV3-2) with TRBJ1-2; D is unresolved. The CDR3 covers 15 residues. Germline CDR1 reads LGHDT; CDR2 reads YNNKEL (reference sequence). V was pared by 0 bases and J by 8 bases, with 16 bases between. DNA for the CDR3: TGTGCCAGCAGCCAAGATCTTGGGCCCGACCGCGGCTACACCTTC. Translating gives CASSQDLGPDRGYTF.

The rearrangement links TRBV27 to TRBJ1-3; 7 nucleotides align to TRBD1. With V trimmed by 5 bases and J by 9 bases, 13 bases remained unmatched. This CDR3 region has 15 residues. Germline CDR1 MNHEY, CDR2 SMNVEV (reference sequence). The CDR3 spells CASSPTGTVYTTIYF. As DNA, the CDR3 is TGTGCCAGCAGTCCTACAGGGACAGTATATACCACCATATATTTT.

Here the CDR3 DNA reads TGCGCCAGCAGTCCCTCTGGGGGAGCCTACGAGCAGTACTTC. Translated, it gives CASSPSGGAYEQYF. The V and J genes are TRBV10-2 and TRBJ2-7; D might be TRBD1 or TRBD2, each matching 5 bases. CDR3 length: 14 amino acids. Trimming took 5 bases from V and 2 from J, leaving 13 bases between them. The V gene's germline CDR1 is WSHSY and CDR2 SAAADI.

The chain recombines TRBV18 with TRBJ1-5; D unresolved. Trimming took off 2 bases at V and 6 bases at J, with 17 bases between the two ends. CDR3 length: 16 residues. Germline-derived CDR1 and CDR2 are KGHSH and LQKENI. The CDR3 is CASSPVGRGKSQPQHF. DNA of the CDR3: TGTGCCAGCTCACCAGTGGGTAGAGGGAAGAGTCAGCCCCAGCATTTT.

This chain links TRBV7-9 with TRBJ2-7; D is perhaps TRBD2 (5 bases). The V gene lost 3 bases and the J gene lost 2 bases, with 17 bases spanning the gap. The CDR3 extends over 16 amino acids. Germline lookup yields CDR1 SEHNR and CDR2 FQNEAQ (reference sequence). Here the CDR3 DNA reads TGTGCCAGCAGCTTCCCCCTTCTAAGCGGCCCCTACGAGCAGTACTTC. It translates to CASSFPLLSGPYEQYF.

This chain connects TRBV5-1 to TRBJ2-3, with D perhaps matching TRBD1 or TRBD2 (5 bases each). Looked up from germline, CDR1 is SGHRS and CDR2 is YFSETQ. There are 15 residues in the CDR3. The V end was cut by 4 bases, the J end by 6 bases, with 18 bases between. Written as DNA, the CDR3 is TGCGCCAGCAGCCTCGGGGCGTTCCAACCCGATACGCAGTATTTT. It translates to CASSLGAFQPDTQYF.

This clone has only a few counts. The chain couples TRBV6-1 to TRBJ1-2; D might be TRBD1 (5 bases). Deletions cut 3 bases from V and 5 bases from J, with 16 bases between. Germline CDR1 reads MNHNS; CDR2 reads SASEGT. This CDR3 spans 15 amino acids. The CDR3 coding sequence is TGTGCCAGCAGTGACCGGGGACGTAACCAATATGGCTACACCTTC. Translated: CASSDRGRNQYGYTF.

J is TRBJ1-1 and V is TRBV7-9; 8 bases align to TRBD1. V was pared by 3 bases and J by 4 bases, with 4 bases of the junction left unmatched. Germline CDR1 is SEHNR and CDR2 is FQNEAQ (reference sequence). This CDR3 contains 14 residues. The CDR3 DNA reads TGTGCCAGCAGCTTGCAGGGGGCGCGCACTGAAGCTTTCTTT. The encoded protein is CASSLQGARTEAFF.

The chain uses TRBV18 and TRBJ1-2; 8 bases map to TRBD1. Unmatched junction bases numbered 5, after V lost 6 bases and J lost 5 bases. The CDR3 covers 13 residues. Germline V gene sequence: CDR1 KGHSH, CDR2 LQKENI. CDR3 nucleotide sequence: TGTGCCAGCTCCCAACAGGGGGATTATGGCTACACCTTC. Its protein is CASSQQGDYGYTF.